This T cell receptor (beta chain) was captured in a study of blood T cell repertoires in COVID-19. Overall study context: The analysed material was cDNA or gDNA that came from T cells, B-cell-depleted T cells, or PBMCs.

Trimming took 5 bases from V and 5 from J, leaving 12 bases between them. Germline values: CDR1 LNHDA, CDR2 SQIVND (reference sequence). This CDR3 contains 13 residues. This table comes from immunoSEQ multiplex PCR, and its TCRdb copy is limited to in-frame clones, with some not included. The profile shows roughly 250,000 clones, roughly 88% of them singletons. This sequence joins TRBV19 and TRBJ1-1, with D perhaps matching TRBD1 (6 bases). The receptor was derived from a human donor with COVID-19, enrolled during active disease. The donor label of this sample is uncertain. Specimen: peripheral blood. CDR3 residues: CASSSGGRTEAFF. CDR3 nucleotides: TGTGCCAGTAGTTCGGGGGGCCGTACTGAAGCTTTCTTT.